The 13 T cell receptor beta chains listed next were all sequenced from one sample in a study of beta chain features in type 1 diabetes. Expressed TCRB transcripts were sequenced after all isolated RNA was converted to cDNA. Assay used: immunoSEQ multiplex PCR; TCRdb lists only in-frame clones, some missing. Of about 150,000 clones listed, under 11% are singletons. Sequences were obtained from naive CD4+ T cells from blood. The receptors stem from a man younger than 30 in good health.

The chain links TRBV11-2 to TRBJ2-7; 12 nucleotides agree with TRBD2. The CDR3 is made up of 17 amino acids. CDR1 and CDR2 from the germline V gene are SGHAT and FQNNGV. Trimming cost V 5 bases and J 6 bases; bases outside gene matches: 14. The chain's CDR3 is CASSPRTSGAVASEQYF. The CDR3 nucleotides are TGTGCCAGCAGCCCCCGGACTAGCGGGGCCGTAGCTTCCGAGCAGTACTTC.

This clone turned up a few times. This chain uses TRBV7-2 with TRBJ2-5; 9 nucleotides match TRBD2. The CDR3 contains 15 residues. Losses at the gene ends were 5 bases for V and 0 bases for J; bases not matched to a gene: 4. CDR1 and CDR2 from the germline V gene are SGHTA and FQGNSA. Here the CDR3 reads CASSLQRGDQETQYF. The CDR3 DNA reads as TGTGCCAGCAGCCTGCAGCGGGGGGACCAAGAGACCCAGTACTTC. Variable domain in full (rest from reference TRBV7-2 and TRBJ2-5): GAGVSQSPSNKVTEKGKDVELRCDPISGHTALYWYRQSLGQGLEFLIYFQGNSAPDKSGLPSDRFSAERTGGSVSTLTIQRTQQEDSAVYLCASSLQRGDQETQYFGPGTRLLVL.

The chain joins TRBV5-1 to TRBJ2-5; 10 bases are shared with TRBD2. Germline V CDR1 and CDR2: SGHRS, YFSETQ. The CDR3 length is 14 residues. After removal of 4 bases from V and 5 bases from J, the junction contained 5 bases not matched to a gene. In DNA form, the CDR3 reads TGCGCCAGCAGCGGGGGACTAGCGCTTGAGACCCAGTACTTC. Encoded protein: CASSGGLALETQYF.

This rearrangement joins TRBV4-3 to TRBJ1-2; possible D gene TRBD1, 5 bases. This CDR3 contains 14 residues. In germline, CDR1 is LGHNA, CDR2 YSLEER. Between the trimmed V and J ends, which lost 0 bases and 5 bases, there was a span of 10 bases. The CDR3 nucleotides are TGCGCCAGCAGCCAAGAACAAGGGGCGTATGGCTACACCTTC. Its translation is CASSQEQGAYGYTF.

This sequence joins TRBV6-7 and TRBJ2-7, with 11 bases matching TRBD1. TRBV6-7 carries the ORF label, with uncertain function. The CDR3 contains 16 residues. Losses at the gene ends were 0 bases for V and 5 bases for J; bases not matched to a gene: 6. The CDR3 DNA sequence: TGTGCCAGCAGTTACTCCCCGGGACAGGGGGGCCACGAGCAGTACTTC. This translates into CASSYSPGQGGHEQYF.

This clone was counted only a few times. The DNA of the CDR3 is TGCGCCAGCAGCTTCCGGGCTAGCGGGGGTCCAGATACGCAGTATTTT. Its protein is CASSFRASGGPDTQYF. The rearrangement links TRBV5-1 to TRBJ2-3; 10 nucleotides match TRBD2. Germline-derived CDR1 and CDR2 are SGHRS and YFSETQ. The CDR3 contains 16 residues. V was clipped by 2 bases and J by 4 bases; unmatched bases: 7.

This clone was picked up a small number of times. The chain uses TRBV5-1 and TRBJ2-7, with 8 bases fitting TRBD2. The CDR3 extends over 14 amino acids. The V gene end was trimmed by 5 bases and the J gene end by 3 bases; junction bases not matched to a gene: 7. Germline V CDR1 and CDR2: SGHRS, YFSETQ. The CDR3 region has the DNA TGCGCCAGCAGTTCCCGGACTAGCCACTACGAGCAGTACTTC. The encoded protein is CASSSRTSHYEQYF.

The table lists this clone with many counts. This rearrangement joins TRBV4-1 to TRBJ2-4; a weak D match, TRBD2 (6 bases). CDR3 length equals 18 residues. CDR1 and CDR2 from the germline V gene are MGHRA and YSYEKL. V shed 0 bases and J shed 2 bases, with 17 bases lying between them. The CDR3 sequence is CASSQEGTSRGSKNIQYF. CDR3 coding DNA: TGCGCCAGCAGCCAAGAAGGCACTAGCCGAGGGTCCAAAAACATTCAGTACTTC.

The chain is built from TRBV7-8 and TRBJ2-5, with TRBD1 as a possible D gene (5 bases). CDR1 and CDR2 (germline): SGHVS, FQNEAQ. The CDR3 has 14 residues. V lost 5 bases and J lost 2, with 12 bases in between. In nucleotides, the CDR3 is TGTGCCAGCAGCACTCGACAGAGACAAGAGACCCAGTACTTC. Its protein product is CASSTRQRQETQYF. The full variable domain, in which reference TRBV7-8 and TRBJ2-5 provide the parts outside the CDR3, is GAGVSQSPRYKVAKRGQDVALRCDPISGHVSLFWYQQALGQGPEFLTYFQNEAQLDKSGLPSDRFFAERPEGSVSTLKIQRTQQEDSAVYLCASSTRQRQETQYFGPGTRLLVL.

The chain recombines TRBV11-2 with TRBJ1-6, with D unclear. The length of the CDR3 is 12 residues. V was pared by 4 bases and J by 10 bases, with 8 bases between. Germline-derived CDR1 and CDR2 are SGHAT and FQNNGV. The CDR3 DNA is TGTGCCAGCAGCTCCCCGGGGTCACCCCTCCACTTT. Amino acids: CASSSPGSPLHF.

This clone turned up a few times. The CDR3 protein is CASSMGAGANEQFF. CDR3 sequence (DNA): TGTGCCAGTAGTATGGGGGCGGGGGCGAATGAGCAGTTCTTC. This chain connects TRBV19 to TRBJ2-1, with a possible D match to TRBD2 (7 bases). With 3 bases removed from V and 7 bases from J, the gap between germline ends came to 13 bases. This CDR3 region has 14 residues. Germline V gene sequence: CDR1 LNHDA, CDR2 SQIVND (reference sequence).

The V call is TRBV18, the J call TRBJ2-7; 9 bases agree with TRBD1. From germline, CDR1 is KGHSH and CDR2 LQKENI. The CDR3 runs 14 residues. The trim removed 6 bases at V and 7 bases at J, leaving 10 bases unmatched. This CDR3 reads CASSQDRGIGEQYF. The CDR3, as DNA: TGTGCCAGCTCGCAGGACAGGGGAATCGGGGAGCAGTACTTC.

This clone was recorded many times. The chain employs TRBV7-9 and TRBJ2-7; D uncertain. Germline CDR1 reads SEHNR; CDR2 reads FQNEAQ (reference sequence). V was trimmed by 4 bases and J by 0 bases, leaving 7 bases between them. CDR3 length: 13 residues. CDR3 in amino acids: CASSWFSSYEQYF. For the CDR3, the DNA is TGTGCCAGCAGCTGGTTTAGCTCCTACGAGCAGTACTTC.